This TCR beta chain was observed in a study of CD8+CD57+ T cells in acquired aplastic anemia. A note on this clonotype: This may be a read error: a much more frequent sequence differs by one nucleotide.

The template for TCR beta VDJ and CDR3 sequence profiling was genomic DNA. In TCRdb, the reads were re-called with MiXCR into one record per CDR3 protein. Among about 180,000 distinct CDR3 sequences listed, less than 60% were seen once. CD8+CD57+ cell expansion, shown by flow cytometry, had occurred in the patients selected for sequencing. V lost 7 bases to trimming and J lost 4 bases, with 14 bases between them. Germline CDR1 SNHLY, CDR2 FYNNEI. The CDR3 totals 15 residues. Material: sorted CD4+, CD8+, or CD8+CD57+ T cells (not recorded which) from PBMCs. The source is a human donor with aplastic anemia. The J gene is TRBJ1-6, the V gene TRBV2, with D unclear. The CDR3 is CASTPGQRYNSPLHF. CDR3 sequence (DNA): TGTGCCAGCACCCCCGGGCAGAGGTATAATTCACCCCTCCACTTT.